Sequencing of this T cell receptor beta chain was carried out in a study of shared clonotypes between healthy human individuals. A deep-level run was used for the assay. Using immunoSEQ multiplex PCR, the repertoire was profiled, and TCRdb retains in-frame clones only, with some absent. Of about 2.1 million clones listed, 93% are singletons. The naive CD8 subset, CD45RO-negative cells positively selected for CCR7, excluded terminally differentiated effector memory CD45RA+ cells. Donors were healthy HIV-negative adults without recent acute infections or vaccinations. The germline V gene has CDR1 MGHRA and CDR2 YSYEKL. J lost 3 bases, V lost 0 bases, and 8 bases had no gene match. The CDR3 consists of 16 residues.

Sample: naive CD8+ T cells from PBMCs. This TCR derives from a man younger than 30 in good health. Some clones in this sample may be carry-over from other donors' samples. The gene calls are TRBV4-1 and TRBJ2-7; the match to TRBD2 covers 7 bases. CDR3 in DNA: TGCGCCAGCAGCCAAGAGGAGGCTAGCGGATACTACGAGCAGTACTTC. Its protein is CASSQEEASGYYEQYF.